This T cell receptor beta chain was obtained from a study of T cell responses to AZD1222 COVID-19 vaccine. Only in-frame clones appear in the TCRdb table, and some are missing; sequencing was by immunoSEQ multiplex PCR. Altogether about 73,000 clones are present, roughly 89% being singletons, with the ten largest covering approximately 8.6%. Germline lookup yields CDR1 SGHTA and CDR2 FQGNSA. The CDR3 totals 14 residues. Trimming removed 0 bases at V and 5 bases at J, with 10 bases between. The clonotype originates from an adult who received the AZD1222 COVID-19 vaccine. Source: peripheral blood, taken 28 days after the second AZD1222 dose. The rearrangement joins TRBV7-2 to TRBJ2-5, with D unclear. The CDR3: CASSLAMPVETQYF. In nucleotides, the CDR3 is TGTGCCAGCAGCTTAGCGATGCCGGTGGAGACCCAGTACTTC.